This TCR beta chain was observed in a study of cytomegalovirus exposure and HLA in healthy donors. Study-wide findings and caveats: According to reports, the classifier identified cytomegalovirus status with high specificity and sensitivity. Most TCR beta V segments were productive about 90% or about 30% of the time in an earlier analysis. 150 to 200 TCR beta chains were listed as cytomegalovirus-associated.

The PCR made use of 60 Vbeta and 13 Jbeta primers. The data were produced by immunoSEQ multiplex PCR, yet TCRdb's version contains in-frame clones alone and is incomplete. In the table there are 250,000 to 350,000 clones, about 80% of which are singletons. This clone turned up a few times. Its specificity is unknown. Sequenced input: PBMCs. The receptor's source is a girl aged 2-10 years in good health and CMV-seronegative.

Here the CDR3 reads CASSLDRGSGNTIYF. CDR3 DNA sequence: TGCGCCAGCAGCTTGGACAGGGGATCTGGAAACACCATATATTTT. The chain links TRBV5-1 to TRBJ1-3, with 7 bases that match TRBD1. The length of the CDR3 is 15 residues. The germline V gene has CDR1 SGHRS and CDR2 YFSETQ. The trim removed 0 bases at V and 1 base at J, leaving 1 base unmatched.